This entry is about one T cell receptor (beta chain). Other DNA variants within this sample encode the same CDR3. Since all of the isolated RNA was reverse transcribed, expressed TCRB transcripts were what got sequenced. Deep immunoSEQ sequencing covered naive, central memory and regulatory T cell samples. Some clones are missing from TCRdb's copy, which holds only in-frame ones; the method was immunoSEQ multiplex PCR. The data contain 300,000 to 450,000 clones, 10% to 15% of them singletons. The sample belongs to a study of beta chain features in type 1 diabetes. Germline CDR1 SGHTA, CDR2 FQGNSA. The CDR3 contains 15 residues. V was clipped by 3 bases and J by 2 bases; unmatched bases: 3.

The sample was naive CD4+ T cells from blood. The chain employs TRBV7-2 and TRBJ2-3; 9 bases agree with TRBD1. The TCR comes from a man younger than 30 in good health. The CDR3 loop reads CASSLDRGFTDTQYF. The CDR3, as DNA: TGTGCCAGCAGCTTGGACAGGGGATTCACAGATACGCAGTATTTT.